Listed here are 12 T cell receptor beta chains from one sample, sequenced in a study of blood T cells in healthy people across ages. Combining a sample-barcoded 5' primer with a J-beta primer mix, a second PCR ran for roughly 6 to 12 cycles. TCRdb re-called the 5' RACE reads with MiXCR, one entry per CDR3 protein. This table holds hundreds of thousands of distinct CDR3 sequences, just over 55% found once. The specimen sequenced was blood. Receptors originate from a man in his forties in good health.

This clonotype was recorded a few times. This CDR3 is CASSPNRVGNEQFF. The CDR3 DNA reads as TGTGCCAGCAGCCCGAACAGGGTCGGCAATGAGCAGTTCTTC. The genes are TRBV11-1 and TRBJ2-1; possibly TRBD1 for D (6 bases). The CDR3 totals 14 residues. Trimming removed 5 bases from V and 6 bases from J, with 14 bases in between. The germline CDR1 and CDR2 sequences are SGHAT and FQDESV (reference sequence).

The chain employs TRBV27 and TRBJ2-7, with a possible D match to TRBD2 (5 bases). Looked up from germline, CDR1 is MNHEY and CDR2 is SMNVEV (reference sequence). Trimming left V 6 bases short and J 0 bases short, with 9 bases between. CDR3 length: 13 residues. DNA of the CDR3: TGTGCCAGCAGAGCGGTAAACTCCTACGAGCAGTACTTC. It yields the protein CASRAVNSYEQYF.

This clonotype was seen more than once but under ten times. The V and J genes are TRBV20-1 and TRBJ1-2, with D uncertain. V was shortened by 0 bases and J by 4 bases, with 12 bases between the two germline ends. This CDR3 has 14 amino acids. Germline V CDR1 and CDR2: DFQATT, SNEGSKA (reference sequence). The CDR3 DNA reads TGCAGTGCTAGAGACGGCAGGAGAACCTATGGCTACACCTTC. It yields the protein CSARDGRRTYGYTF.

This clonotype has only a few counts. The rearrangement uses TRBV20-1 and TRBJ1-2; 9 positions agree with TRBD1. The trim removed 4 bases at V and 4 bases at J, leaving 7 bases unmatched. This CDR3 contains 14 residues. Germline V gene data show CDR1 as DFQATT and CDR2 as SNEGSKA (reference sequence). The CDR3 region has the DNA TGCAGTGCTATCCGGGACAGGGATGTCTATGGCTACACCTTC. Residues: CSAIRDRDVYGYTF.

The V call is TRBV29-1, the J call TRBJ2-1; D unclear. The CDR3 consists of 15 residues. Germline-derived CDR1 and CDR2 are SQVTM and ANQGSEA. The ends were cut back, 1 base at V and 5 bases at J, with 15 bases in the middle. The chain's CDR3 is CSVEGGSQGHNEQFF. Here the CDR3 DNA reads TGCAGCGTTGAAGGGGGATCGCAAGGACACAATGAGCAGTTCTTC.

This clonotype was seen just once. V and J are TRBV6-2 or TRBV6-3 and TRBJ1-6; D perhaps matches TRBD1 (6 bases). Per germline, CDR1 MNHEY and CDR2 SVGEGT. The CDR3 contains 14 residues. V gave up 6 bases and J gave up 11 bases, with 17 bases separating them. CDR3 sequence reads: CASRNRQDNAPLHF. The DNA for the CDR3 is TGTGCCAGCAGGAACCGACAGGACAACGCACCCCTCCACTTT.

This clonotype was counted only a few times. V is TRBV18 and J is TRBJ2-7; perhaps D is TRBD1 or TRBD2 (7 bases each). Trimming pared 3 bases from V and 1 base from J, leaving 19 bases between. Germline V lookup: CDR1 KGHSH, CDR2 LQKENI. The CDR3 consists of 17 residues. The CDR3 region is CASSPTTVQGGSYEQYF. The CDR3 DNA is TGTGCCAGCTCACCTACCACCGTCCAGGGGGGGTCCTACGAGCAGTACTTC.

J is TRBJ2-7 and V is TRBV7-9; 8 nucleotides align to TRBD1. This CDR3 region has 15 residues. Germline lookup yields CDR1 SEHNR and CDR2 FQNEAQ (reference sequence). Trimming cost V 3 bases and J 4 bases; bases outside gene matches: 8. For the CDR3, the DNA is TGTGCCAGCAGCTTGTCAGTGGGACAGGTATACGAGCAGTACTTC. This sequence encodes CASSLSVGQVYEQYF.

This clonotype was picked up a small number of times. The chain combines TRBV5-1 with TRBJ2-3; 8 nucleotides line up with TRBD2. V gave up 4 bases and J gave up 3 bases; unmatched junction bases: 7. Germline V gene data show CDR1 as SGHRS and CDR2 as YFSETQ. This CDR3 comprises 15 residues. Here the CDR3 reads CASSETAGETDTQYF. In nucleotides, the CDR3 is TGCGCCAGCAGCGAAACAGCGGGGGAAACAGATACGCAGTATTTT.

This clonotype was seen many times. The chain links TRBV3-1 to TRBJ2-1; no clear D. V lost 0 bases and J lost 9, with 15 bases in between. The CDR3 contains 15 residues. The V gene's germline CDR1 is LGHDT and CDR2 YNNKEL (reference sequence). The CDR3 sequence: CASSQEFSAVGEQFF. In DNA, the CDR3 is TGTGCCAGCAGCCAAGAATTTTCGGCGGTGGGTGAGCAGTTCTTC.

This clonotype has at least ten counts. This CDR3 is CSVARDTDSGANVLTF. As DNA, the CDR3 is TGCAGCGTTGCCCGGGACACGGACTCTGGGGCCAACGTCCTGACTTTC. This chain uses TRBV29-1 with TRBJ2-6; a possible D gene is TRBD1 (6 bases). The CDR3 loop spans 16 amino acids. The V end lost 4 bases, the J end lost 0 bases, and 13 bases lay between the germline ends. From germline, CDR1 is SQVTM and CDR2 ANQGSEA. Together with reference TRBV29-1 and TRBJ2-6, the CDR3 gives the full variable domain: SAVISQKPSRDICQRGTSLTIQCQVDSQVTMMFWYRQQPGQSLTLIATANQGSEATYESGFVIDKFPISRPNLTFSTLTVSNMSPEDSSIYLCSVARDTDSGANVLTFGAGSRLTVL.

Notes on this clonotype: One junction end disagrees with the germline gene, perhaps due to a read error. The V call is TRBV7-9, the J call TRBJ1-2; TRBD1 agrees at 7 bases. The CDR3 is 15 residues long. CDR1 is SEHNR and CDR2 is FQNEAQ in the germline V gene (reference sequence). In DNA form, the CDR3 reads TGTACCAGCAGCCTAGAGACAGGGCCTTCCTATGGCTACACCTTC. Its translation is CTSSLETGPSYGYTF.